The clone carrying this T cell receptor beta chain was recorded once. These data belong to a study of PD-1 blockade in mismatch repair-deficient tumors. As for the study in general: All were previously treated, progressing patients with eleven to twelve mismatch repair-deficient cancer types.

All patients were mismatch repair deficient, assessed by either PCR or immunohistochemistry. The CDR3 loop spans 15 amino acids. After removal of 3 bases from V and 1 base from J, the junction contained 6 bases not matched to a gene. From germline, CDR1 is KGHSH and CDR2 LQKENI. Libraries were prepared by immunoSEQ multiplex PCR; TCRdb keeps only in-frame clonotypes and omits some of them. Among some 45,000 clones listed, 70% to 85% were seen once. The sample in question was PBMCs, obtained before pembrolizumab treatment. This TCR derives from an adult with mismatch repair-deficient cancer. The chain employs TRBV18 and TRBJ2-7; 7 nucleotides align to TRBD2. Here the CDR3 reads CASSPYGGSSYEQYF. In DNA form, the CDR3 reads TGTGCCAGCTCACCCTACGGGGGGTCGTCCTACGAGCAGTACTTC.